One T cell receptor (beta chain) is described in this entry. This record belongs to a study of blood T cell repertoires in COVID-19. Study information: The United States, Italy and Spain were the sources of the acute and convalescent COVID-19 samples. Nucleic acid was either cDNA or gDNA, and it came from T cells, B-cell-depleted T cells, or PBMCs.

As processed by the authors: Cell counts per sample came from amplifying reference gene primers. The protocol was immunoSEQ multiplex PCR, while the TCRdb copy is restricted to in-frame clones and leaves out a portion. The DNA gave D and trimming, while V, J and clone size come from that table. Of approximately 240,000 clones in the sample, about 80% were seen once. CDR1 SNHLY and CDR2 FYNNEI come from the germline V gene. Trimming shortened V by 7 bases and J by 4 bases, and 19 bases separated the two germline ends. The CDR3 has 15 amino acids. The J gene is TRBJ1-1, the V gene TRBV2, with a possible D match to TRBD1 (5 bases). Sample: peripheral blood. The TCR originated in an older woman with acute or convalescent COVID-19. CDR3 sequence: CASTVGREGTTEAFF. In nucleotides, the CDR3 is TGTGCCAGCACCGTGGGCAGGGAGGGTACCACTGAAGCTTTCTTT.